One sample yielded the 28 T cell receptor beta chains listed below, sequenced in a study of cytomegalovirus exposure and HLA in healthy donors. PCR was performed using 60 Vbeta and 13 Jbeta primers. Here immunoSEQ multiplex PCR was the method, and the copy in TCRdb shows in-frame clones only, minus some. In the table there are over 150,000 clones, under 80% of which are singletons. The specimen sequenced was PBMCs. The source is a man aged 35-49 years in good health and CMV-seronegative.

The V gene is TRBV11-3, the J gene TRBJ1-3, with a weak D call TRBD1 (5 bases). V dropped 5 bases and J dropped 4 bases, with 9 bases sitting between them. The CDR3 consists of 13 residues. Per the germline V gene, CDR1 is SGHNT and CDR2 is YENEEA. The CDR3: CASSTGVGNTIYF. The CDR3 DNA follows: TGTGCCAGCAGCACGGGGGTCGGAAACACCATATATTTT.

The J gene is TRBJ1-1, the V gene TRBV30; possibly TRBD1 for D (5 bases). V lost 5 bases to trimming and J lost 1 base, with 5 bases between them. Germline-derived CDR1 and CDR2 are GTSNPN and SVGIG (reference sequence). The CDR3 runs 11 residues. The CDR3 protein is CAWQGNTEAFF. The CDR3 nucleotides are TGTGCCTGGCAGGGGAACACTGAAGCTTTCTTT.

CDR3 coding DNA: TGTGCCAGCAGCTTCCTCGAGACCCGGGGCGAGCAGTACTTC. It codes for CASSFLETRGEQYF. V and J are TRBV7-2 and TRBJ2-7, with a weak D call TRBD2 (5 bases). The CDR3 is 14 amino acids. Germline CDR1 and CDR2: SGHTA and FQGNSA. Trimming left V 3 bases short and J 6 bases short, with 15 bases between.

The chain uses TRBV7-2 and TRBJ2-5; TRBD2 agrees at 8 bases. The CDR3 is made up of 16 amino acids. V gave up 1 base and J gave up 6 bases; unmatched junction bases: 10. Germline loops: CDR1 SGHTA, CDR2 FQGNSA. The CDR3 bases are TGTGCCAGCAGCTTAGTTTCCGGGACTAGTCTTCAGACCCAGTACTTC. Its protein is CASSLVSGTSLQTQYF.

The V gene is TRBV5-6, the J gene TRBJ1-6, with 9 bases aligning to TRBD1. CDR1 SGHDT and CDR2 YYEEEE come from the germline V gene. CDR3 length: 16 amino acids. V trimming: 1 base; J trimming: 7 bases; junction bases outside the gene matches: 6. The CDR3 protein is CASSLSGTGSNSPLHF. In DNA, the CDR3 is TGTGCCAGCAGCTTGTCAGGGACAGGGTCAAATTCACCCCTCCACTTT.

The chain recombines TRBV2 with TRBJ2-1; D unclear. This CDR3 region has 14 residues. V was cut by 2 bases and J by 8 bases, with 13 bases left in between. CDR1 SNHLY and CDR2 FYNNEI come from the germline V gene. The CDR3 DNA reads TGTGCCAGCAGTGAAATCCTTAGCTGGGATGAGCAGTTCTTC. This translates into CASSEILSWDEQFF.

This clone occurred a few times. This sequence joins TRBV25-1 and TRBJ1-1; D is perhaps TRBD1 (5 bases). Looked up from germline, CDR1 is MGHDK and CDR2 is SYGVNS. The CDR3 is 14 residues long. Trimming took off 3 bases at V and 7 bases at J, with 15 bases between the two ends. In DNA form, the CDR3 reads TGTGCCAGCAGTGACCTTGGGGGAGGCAATGAAGCTTTCTTT. The encoded protein is CASSDLGGGNEAFF.

This clone was observed a few times. The chain joins TRBV11-2 to TRBJ2-7; 7 bases are shared with TRBD2. The V segment lost 4 bases and the J segment 6 bases; nucleotides outside the gene matches: 9. Germline V CDR1 and CDR2: SGHAT, FQNNGV. The CDR3 has 14 amino acids. The CDR3 here is CASSYLWGGFEQYF. CDR3 nucleotide sequence: TGTGCCAGCAGCTACCTTTGGGGGGGGTTCGAGCAGTACTTC.

This clone was recorded only once. The chain joins TRBV4-3 to TRBJ1-1; TRBD1 agrees at 8 bases. V was clipped by 3 bases and J by 6 bases; unmatched bases: 9. The CDR3 loop spans 15 amino acids. Per germline, CDR1 LGHNA and CDR2 YSLEER. The CDR3 region has the DNA TGCGCCAGCAGCCACGGACAGGGATTCACGGCTGAAGCTTTCTTT. It encodes CASSHGQGFTAEAFF.

The V and J genes are TRBV19 and TRBJ2-1; 7 nucleotides agree with TRBD1. CDR3 size: 15 residues. CDR1 is LNHDA and CDR2 is SQIVND in the germline V gene (reference sequence). With V trimmed by 6 bases and J by 2 bases, 7 bases remained unmatched. CDR3 amino acids: CASRLDRAPYNEQFF. CDR3 DNA: TGTGCCAGTAGGCTTGACAGGGCCCCCTACAATGAGCAGTTCTTC.

This clone was seen a single time. The rearrangement links TRBV7-9 to TRBJ1-1; TRBD1 matches at 7 bases. Trimming cost V 4 bases and J 6 bases; bases outside gene matches: 8. CDR3 size: 14 residues. CDR1 is SEHNR and CDR2 is FQNEAQ in the germline V gene (reference sequence). This CDR3 reads CASSSTGKWAEAFF. For the CDR3, the DNA is TGTGCCAGCAGCTCGACAGGGAAATGGGCTGAAGCTTTCTTT.

The CDR3 sequence is CAWGRRETQYF. The CDR3 DNA reads as TGTGCCTGGGGGAGAAGAGAGACCCAGTACTTC. The V call is TRBV30, the J call TRBJ2-5, with D possibly being TRBD2 (5 bases). From germline, CDR1 is GTSNPN and CDR2 SVGIG (reference sequence). This CDR3 region has 11 residues. V was trimmed by 5 bases and J by 4 bases, leaving 8 bases between them.

The rearrangement joins TRBV7-2 to TRBJ2-7; a possible D gene is TRBD2 (6 bases). V was pared by 0 bases and J by 2 bases, with 8 bases between. Per germline, CDR1 SGHTA and CDR2 FQGNSA. The CDR3 is 14 amino acids. CDR3 loop: CASSLAAGTYEQYF. DNA of the CDR3: TGTGCCAGCAGCTTAGCGGCGGGAACCTACGAGCAGTACTTC.

This rearrangement joins TRBV5-1 to TRBJ1-2, with 8 bases fitting TRBD1. J was trimmed by 7 bases and V by 2 bases; bases with no gene match: 7. Germline-derived CDR1 and CDR2 are SGHRS and YFSETQ. The CDR3 covers 14 residues. In nucleotides, the CDR3 is TGCGCCAGCAGCTTCCACCGGCAGGGGGCTGGCTACACCTTC. Translation: CASSFHRQGAGYTF.

Note on this clone: At the DNA level, this CDR3 is encoded by other sequences in the same sample as well. The rearrangement joins TRBV6-5 to TRBJ2-7; the match to TRBD2 covers 7 bases. The junction had 2 bases not matched to a gene; V was cut back by 0 bases and J by 0 bases. The CDR3 spans 15 residues. CDR1 and CDR2 from the germline V gene are MNHEY and SVGAGI. The CDR3 sequence: CASSYSGGGSYEQYF. CDR3 DNA: TGTGCCAGCAGTTACTCGGGCGGGGGCTCCTACGAGCAGTACTTC.

V gene TRBV6-5 combines with J gene TRBJ2-1, with 8 bases fitting TRBD1. The germline CDR1 and CDR2 sequences are MNHEY and SVGAGI. The CDR3 consists of 15 residues. V gave up 6 bases and J gave up 4 bases; unmatched junction bases: 8. CDR3 amino acids: CASSLDRALYNEQFF. The CDR3 DNA reads TGTGCCAGCAGCTTGGACAGGGCTTTATACAATGAGCAGTTCTTC.

This clone has only a few counts. The V and J genes are TRBV5-1 and TRBJ1-2; no firm D call. V was shortened by 4 bases and J by 8 bases, with 15 bases between the two germline ends. CDR3 length: 13 amino acids. CDR1 SGHRS and CDR2 YFSETQ come from the germline V gene. The CDR3 region is CASSPRGVRGYTF. The CDR3 DNA sequence: TGCGCCAGCAGCCCACGGGGTGTGAGGGGCTACACCTTC. Full variable domain (remainder filled in from reference TRBV5-1 and TRBJ1-2): KAGVTQTPRYLIKTRGQQVTLSCSPISGHRSVSWYQQTPGQGLQFLFEYFSETQRNKGNFPGRFSGRQFSNSRSEMNVSTLELGDSALYLCASSPRGVRGYTFGSGTRLTVV.

The chain couples TRBV6-4 to TRBJ2-3, with 10 bases lining up with TRBD2. Germline V gene sequence: CDR1 MRHNA, CDR2 SNTAGT. After removal of 4 bases from V and 4 bases from J, the junction contained 5 bases not matched to a gene. The CDR3 length is 15 residues. CDR3 in DNA: TGTGCCAGCAGTGCCTCCGGGACTAGCGCAGATACGCAGTATTTT. The encoded protein is CASSASGTSADTQYF.

This clone was detected once. The chain carries TRBV30 and TRBJ2-2, with D perhaps matching TRBD2 (5 bases). CDR3 length equals 13 residues. With 0 bases removed from V and 7 bases from J, the gap between germline ends came to 9 bases. Germline V gives CDR1 GTSNPN, CDR2 SVGIG (reference sequence). As DNA, the CDR3 is TGTGCCTGGAGTGTAGAGGGTTACGGGGAGCTGTTTTTT. Translated, it gives CAWSVEGYGELFF. Using reference TRBV30 and TRBJ2-2 for the parts outside the CDR3, the full variable domain is SQTIHQWPATLVQPVGSPLSLECTVEGTSNPNLYWYRQAAGRGLQLLFYSVGIGQISSEVPQNLSASRPQDRQFILSSKKLLLSDSGFYLCAWSVEGYGELFFGEGSRLTVL.

The gene calls are TRBV7-2 and TRBJ2-3; D is possibly TRBD2 (6 bases). The CDR3 covers 18 residues. The germline gives CDR1 SGHTA, CDR2 FQGNSA. Trimming removed 1 base from V and 0 bases from J, with 17 bases in between. CDR3 sequence (DNA): TGTGCCAGCAGCTTAGAGAGTAGCGGAGATTCTAGCACAGATACGCAGTATTTT. Its protein product is CASSLESSGDSSTDTQYF.

The chain carries TRBV4-3 and TRBJ2-1, with TRBD2 as a possible D gene (5 bases). The germline V and J ends were trimmed by 0 bases and 8 bases, with 11 bases remaining between them. CDR3 length: 14 residues. In germline, CDR1 is LGHNA, CDR2 YSLEER. This CDR3 is CASSQDRLAHEQFF. The CDR3 nucleotides read TGCGCCAGCAGCCAAGATAGGCTAGCACATGAGCAGTTCTTC.

This chain joins TRBV30 and TRBJ1-1; D not certain. Per the germline V gene, CDR1 is GTSNPN and CDR2 is SVGIG (reference sequence). V lost 4 bases and J lost 11, with 11 bases in between. The CDR3 runs 10 residues. CDR3 in amino acids: CAWMGGMAFF. The CDR3 bases are TGTGCCTGGATGGGCGGGATGGCTTTCTTT. The whole variable domain, remainder taken from reference TRBV30 and TRBJ1-1, is SQTIHQWPATLVQPVGSPLSLECTVEGTSNPNLYWYRQAAGRGLQLLFYSVGIGQISSEVPQNLSASRPQDRQFILSSKKLLLSDSGFYLCAWMGGMAFFGQGTRLTVV.

The chain couples TRBV18 to TRBJ1-2; a weak D match, TRBD1 (6 bases). The V and J ends lost 2 bases and 4 bases respectively, with 17 bases between them. Germline V lookup: CDR1 KGHSH, CDR2 LQKENI. The CDR3 runs 16 residues. As DNA, the CDR3 is TGTGCCAGCTCACCATCCTCAGGGGTCAGCGGCTATGGCTACACCTTC. Protein sequence: CASSPSSGVSGYGYTF.

CDR3 sequence reads: CASSGQGNNQPQHF. In nucleotides, the CDR3 is TGTGCCAGTAGTGGACAGGGAAACAATCAGCCCCAGCATTTT. This chain joins TRBV19 and TRBJ1-5; 8 nucleotides line up with TRBD1. V lost 5 bases to trimming and J lost 3 bases; unmatched junction nucleotides: 3. The CDR3 is made up of 14 amino acids. Germline V gene data show CDR1 as LNHDA and CDR2 as SQIVND (reference sequence).

The chain employs TRBV19 and TRBJ2-1; tentatively, D is TRBD1 (6 bases). Trimming shortened V by 5 bases and J by 1 base, and 12 bases separated the two germline ends. Germline CDR1 is LNHDA and CDR2 is SQIVND (reference sequence). The CDR3 extends over 15 amino acids. The CDR3 loop is CASSPRGQSYNEQFF. In DNA form, the CDR3 reads TGTGCCAGTAGTCCAAGAGGACAGTCCTACAATGAGCAGTTCTTC. Full variable domain (outside the CDR3, taken from reference TRBV19 and TRBJ2-1): DGGITQSPKYLFRKEGQNVTLSCEQNLNHDAMYWYRQDPGQGLRLIYYSQIVNDFQKGDIAEGYSVSREKKESFPLTVTSAQKNPTAFYLCASSPRGQSYNEQFFGPGTRLTVL.

This chain links TRBV27 with TRBJ2-1; 7 bases align to TRBD1. Germline-derived CDR1 and CDR2 are MNHEY and SMNVEV (reference sequence). The CDR3 runs 19 residues. The V gene end was trimmed by 4 bases and the J gene end by 2 bases; junction bases not matched to a gene: 17. CDR3 sequence (DNA): TGTGCCAGCAGTTCCATCCTAAAAACCCAGGGGGACCCCTACAATGAGCAGTTCTTC. It translates to CASSSILKTQGDPYNEQFF.

A few counts support this clone. The rearrangement joins TRBV7-3 to TRBJ1-2; perhaps TRBD1 as D (6 bases). Per the germline V gene, CDR1 is SGHTA and CDR2 is FQGTGA. Trimming stripped 3 bases from V and 6 bases from J, with 20 bases between. The CDR3 is made up of 16 amino acids. CDR3: CASSLFGGENRNGYTF. In DNA form, the CDR3 reads TGTGCCAGCAGCTTGTTTGGGGGCGAGAATAGAAATGGCTACACCTTC.

The rearrangement uses TRBV6-1 and TRBJ1-3; D gene uncertain. The CDR3 is 15 amino acids. Deletions cut 1 base from V and 0 bases from J, with 7 bases between. Germline V gene data show CDR1 as MNHNS and CDR2 as SASEGT. CDR3 loop: CASSEGVYSGNTIYF. The CDR3 nucleotides read TGTGCCAGCAGTGAAGGAGTGTACTCTGGAAACACCATATATTTT.